The 7 T cell receptor beta chains in this list originate from one sample, sequenced in a study of shared clonotypes between healthy human individuals. Using immunoSEQ multiplex PCR, the repertoire was profiled, and TCRdb retains in-frame clones only, with some absent. The table has approximately 1.1 million clones, around 78% seen once. Specimen: memory CD4+ T cells from PBMCs. The subset: CD45RA-negative fraction. These receptors were obtained from a man younger than 30 in good health. Some clones in this sample may be carry-over from other donors' samples.

The chain has TRBV10-2 and TRBJ2-1, with 10 positions matching TRBD2. Germline V gene data show CDR1 as WSHSY and CDR2 as SAAADI. The length of the CDR3 is 16 residues. V trimming: 3 bases; J trimming: 4 bases; junction bases outside the gene matches: 6. CDR3 bases: TGCGCCAGCAGTGATCCTCGACTAGCGGGTTACAATGAGCAGTTCTTC. Protein sequence: CASSDPRLAGYNEQFF.

The rearrangement joins TRBV7-2 to TRBJ2-7, with 13 bases lining up with TRBD2. V lost 4 bases, J lost 2 bases, and 2 bases stayed unmatched. There are 15 residues in the CDR3. Germline CDR1 and CDR2: SGHTA and FQGNSA. CDR3 sequence: CASSWGLAGTYEQYF. CDR3 in DNA: TGTGCCAGCAGCTGGGGACTAGCGGGGACCTACGAGCAGTACTTC.

This clone occurred once. The chain carries TRBV5-1 and TRBJ1-1; no clear D. Trimming removed 0 bases from V and 2 bases from J, with 14 bases in between. Germline CDR1 is SGHRS and CDR2 is YFSETQ. This CDR3 contains 16 residues. Written as DNA, the CDR3 is TGCGCCAGCAGCTTGGAGGGTTCGGGTGTCAACACTGAAGCTTTCTTT. Amino acid sequence: CASSLEGSGVNTEAFF.

CDR3 residues: CASSFNMDTIYF. CDR3 nucleotides: TGTGCCAGCAGCTTTAACATGGACACCATATATTTT. The chain recombines TRBV7-2 with TRBJ1-3; no clear D gene. This CDR3 has 12 amino acids. Germline values: CDR1 SGHTA, CDR2 FQGNSA. V gave up 3 bases and J gave up 8 bases, with 8 bases separating them.

The V call is TRBV12-5, the J call TRBJ2-1; D possibly matches TRBD1 or TRBD2 (6 bases each). The CDR3 is 18 residues long. V lost 0 bases and J lost 0, with 15 bases in between. The germline gives CDR1 LGHNT, CDR2 FRNRAP. The CDR3 nucleotides read TGTGCTAGTGGTTTGGTAGACCGTCCGGGGGCCTCCTACAATGAGCAGTTCTTC. Translated: CASGLVDRPGASYNEQFF.

This sequence joins TRBV29-1 and TRBJ1-2; D not certain. Germline loops: CDR1 SQVTM, CDR2 ANQGSEA. Trimming left V 8 bases short and J 0 bases short, with 13 bases between. The CDR3 extends over 13 amino acids. In DNA form, the CDR3 reads TGCAGCTCCAAGACCTCTTCTAACTATGGCTACACCTTC. Translation: CSSKTSSNYGYTF. Together with reference TRBV29-1 and TRBJ1-2, the CDR3 gives the full variable domain: SAVISQKPSRDICQRGTSLTIQCQVDSQVTMMFWYRQQPGQSLTLIATANQGSEATYESGFVIDKFPISRPNLTFSTLTVSNMSPEDSSIYLCSSKTSSNYGYTFGSGTRLTVV.

This chain links TRBV30 with TRBJ2-2; D is ambiguous. Trimming left V 0 bases short and J 7 bases short, with 12 bases between. The CDR3 covers 14 residues. The germline gives CDR1 GTSNPN, CDR2 SVGIG (reference sequence). The CDR3 region is CAWSVRAGDGELFF. The CDR3 bases are TGTGCCTGGAGTGTAAGGGCCGGTGACGGGGAGCTGTTTTTT.